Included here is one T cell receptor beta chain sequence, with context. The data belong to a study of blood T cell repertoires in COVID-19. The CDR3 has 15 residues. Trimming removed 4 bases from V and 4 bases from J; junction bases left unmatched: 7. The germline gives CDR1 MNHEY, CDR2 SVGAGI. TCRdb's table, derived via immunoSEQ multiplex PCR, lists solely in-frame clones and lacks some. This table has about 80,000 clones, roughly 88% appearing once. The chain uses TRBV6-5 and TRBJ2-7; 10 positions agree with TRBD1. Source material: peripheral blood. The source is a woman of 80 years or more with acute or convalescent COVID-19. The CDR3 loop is CASSSSGTGAYEQYF. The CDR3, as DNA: TGTGCCAGCAGTTCGTCCGGGACAGGGGCGTACGAGCAGTACTTC.